Presented here are 15 T cell receptor beta chains from one specimen sequenced in a study of T cells in Graves' hyperthyroidism and ophthalmopathy. Researchers amplified the TCR beta CDR3 regions from RNA transcripts. In the first-round RT-PCR of the TCR CDR3, the HTBI primer set was used. MiXCR, applied by TCRdb to the multiplex PCR reads, yields one record per CDR3 protein. The data show 550,000 to 850,000 distinct CDR3 sequences, around 19% seen once. The sequencing sample was made of blood. These receptors were taken from a woman in her 50s with Graves' hyperthyroidism that later progressed to Graves' ophthalmopathy.

CDR3 nucleotides: TGTGCCAGCAGCGCAGACAGGGGGAGGTTTGGTGAGCAGTTCTTC. Translation gives CASSADRGRFGEQFF. This chain joins TRBV9 and TRBJ2-1; 9 positions agree with TRBD1. CDR3 length: 15 residues. CDR1 is SGDLS, CDR2 YYNGEE, per germline. Trimming at V came to 3 bases and at J to 9 bases, leaving 10 bases not matched to a gene.

There are a few counts of this clonotype. This chain joins TRBV25-1 and TRBJ2-5; 7 bases match TRBD1. The CDR3 sequence is 14 residues long. Germline values: CDR1 MGHDK, CDR2 SYGVNS. V shed 8 bases and J 7 bases; nucleotides not matched to a gene: 13. In DNA, the CDR3 is TGTGCCAGCGAAGACAGGGTCGGCTTAAGGACCCAGTACTTC. Protein: CASEDRVGLRTQYF.

This chain joins TRBV20-1 and TRBJ2-3; 11 bases are shared with TRBD2. The trim removed 5 bases at V and 2 bases at J, leaving 15 bases unmatched. This CDR3 spans 18 amino acids. Looked up from germline, CDR1 is DFQATT and CDR2 is SNEGSKA (reference sequence). CDR3 protein: CSAYPTSGGGSFTDTQYF. The DNA for the CDR3 is TGCAGTGCTTACCCCACTAGCGGGGGAGGATCGTTCACAGATACGCAGTATTTT.

This sequence joins TRBV13 and TRBJ2-7, with D possibly matching TRBD1 (8 bases). Trimming pared 1 base from V and 3 bases from J, leaving 16 bases between. Germline V gene lookup returns CDR1 PRHDT and CDR2 FYEKMQ (reference sequence). The CDR3 runs 16 residues. The chain's CDR3 is CASSLENRGGNYEQYF. The DNA for the CDR3 is TGTGCCAGCAGCTTAGAGAACAGGGGGGGGAACTACGAGCAGTACTTC.

This clonotype was found many times. The rearrangement uses TRBV20-1 and TRBJ2-3; 9 bases fit TRBD2. Trimming took 6 bases from V and 2 from J; bases not matched to a gene: 3. Germline V CDR1 and CDR2: DFQATT, SNEGSKA (reference sequence). The CDR3 length is 13 residues. Written as DNA, the CDR3 is TGCAGTGCGCGGGGGGGGTTCACAGATACGCAGTATTTT. As protein: CSARGGFTDTQYF.

The rearrangement uses TRBV2 and TRBJ1-2; D unresolved. V dropped 2 bases and J dropped 0 bases, with 10 bases sitting between them. The length of the CDR3 is 15 residues. The germline CDR1 and CDR2 sequences are SNHLY and FYNNEI. CDR3 nucleotides: TGTGCCAGCAGTGAATTCGACAAGCCTAACTATGGCTACACCTTC. Translation: CASSEFDKPNYGYTF. Filled out from reference TRBV2 and TRBJ1-2, the complete variable domain reads EPEVTQTPSHQVTQMGQEVILRCVPISNHLYFYWYRQILGQKVEFLVSFYNNEISEKSEIFDDQFSVERPDGSNFTLKIRSTKLEDSAMYFCASSEFDKPNYGYTFGSGTRLTVV.

The rearrangement uses TRBV9 and TRBJ1-1; D is ambiguous. Germline V CDR1 and CDR2: SGDLS, YYNGEE. Trimming took 0 bases from V and 0 from J, leaving 9 bases between them. The CDR3 sequence is 15 residues long. The CDR3 loop is CASSVAPAMNTEAFF. The CDR3 DNA is TGTGCCAGCAGCGTAGCTCCAGCCATGAACACTGAAGCTTTCTTT.

This clonotype appeared a few times. DNA for the CDR3: TGTGCCAGCAGTTTCGACAGGTCACCCTCCTACGAGCAGTACTTC. It encodes CASSFDRSPSYEQYF. This chain joins TRBV13 and TRBJ2-7; D may be TRBD1 (6 bases). The germline V gene has CDR1 PRHDT and CDR2 FYEKMQ (reference sequence). This CDR3 spans 15 amino acids. V lost 6 bases and J 0 bases, leaving 15 bases between the germline ends.

This clonotype was seen at least ten times. This chain uses TRBV20-1 with TRBJ1-2, with 7 bases fitting TRBD1. The trim removed 1 base at V and 4 bases at J, leaving 3 bases unmatched. Germline CDR1 is DFQATT and CDR2 is SNEGSKA (reference sequence). The CDR3 has 13 amino acids. This CDR3 is CSARVAGGYGYTF. The CDR3 DNA reads TGCAGTGCTAGAGTTGCAGGGGGCTATGGCTACACCTTC.

The sample holds a few counts of this clonotype. This chain joins TRBV5-5 and TRBJ1-1; D uncertain. V was cut by 2 bases and J by 3 bases, with 14 bases left in between. Germline-derived CDR1 and CDR2 are SGHKS and YYEKEE (reference sequence). This CDR3 has 15 amino acids. The CDR3: CASSFSSVSDTEAFF. The CDR3 DNA follows: TGTGCCAGCAGCTTCTCTTCGGTTTCTGACACTGAAGCTTTCTTT.

This clonotype was picked up a small number of times. The rearrangement uses TRBV6-4 and TRBJ2-2, with D unclear. Trimming shortened V by 6 bases and J by 5 bases, and 10 bases separated the two germline ends. CDR3 size: 13 residues. Germline V gene lookup returns CDR1 MRHNA and CDR2 SNTAGT. CDR3 sequence: CASSGLMTGELFF. The CDR3 nucleotides read TGTGCCAGCAGCGGTCTTATGACCGGGGAGCTGTTTTTT.

Worth noting for this clonotype: An end of the junction does not agree with germline; a read error may underlie this. This chain links TRBV5-1 with TRBJ1-2; the D gene is possibly TRBD1 (5 bases). CDR3 length: 13 amino acids. Germline CDR1 is SGHRS and CDR2 is YFSETQ. The CDR3 DNA is TGCGCCAGCACCCCCGGGACCACGGCTGGTTTCGCCTTC. Protein: CASTPGTTAGFAF.

The chain uses TRBV6-5 and TRBJ2-5; 7 nucleotides align to TRBD1. There are 14 residues in the CDR3. Germline CDR1 reads MNHEY; CDR2 reads SVGAGI. The V gene end was trimmed by 6 bases and the J gene end by 5 bases; junction bases not matched to a gene: 9. The CDR3 coding sequence is TGTGCCAGCAGAACCACAGGGGTCGGGGAGACCCAGTACTTC. Translating it yields CASRTTGVGETQYF.

This clonotype was picked up a small number of times. The chain uses TRBV20-1 and TRBJ2-3, with TRBD2 matching 12 bases. The CDR3 runs 16 residues. The trim removed 2 bases at V and 4 bases at J, leaving 7 bases unmatched. The germline V gene encodes CDR1 DFQATT and CDR2 SNEGSKA (reference sequence). In nucleotides, the CDR3 is TGCAGTGCTAGAACTAGACTAGCGGGGGATTCAGATACGCAGTATTTT. It encodes CSARTRLAGDSDTQYF.

V is TRBV25-1 and J is TRBJ1-2; D uncertain. With 0 bases removed from V and 6 bases from J, the gap between germline ends came to 14 bases. The CDR3 loop spans 15 amino acids. The germline CDR1 and CDR2 sequences are MGHDK and SYGVNS. This CDR3 reads CASSEYNIPSDGYTF. CDR3 nucleotides: TGTGCCAGCAGTGAATATAATATACCGTCCGATGGCTACACCTTC.